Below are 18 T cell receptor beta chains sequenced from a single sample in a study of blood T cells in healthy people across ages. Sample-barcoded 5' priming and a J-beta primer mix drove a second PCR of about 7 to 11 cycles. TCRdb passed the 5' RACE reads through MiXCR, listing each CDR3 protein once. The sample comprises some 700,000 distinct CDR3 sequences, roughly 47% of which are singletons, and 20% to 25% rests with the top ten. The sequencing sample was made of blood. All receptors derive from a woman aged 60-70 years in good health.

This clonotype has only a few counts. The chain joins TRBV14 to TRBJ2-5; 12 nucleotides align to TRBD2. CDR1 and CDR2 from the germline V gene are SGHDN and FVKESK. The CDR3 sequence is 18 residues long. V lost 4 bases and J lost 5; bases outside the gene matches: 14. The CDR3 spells CASSLPPSGGAKMETQYF. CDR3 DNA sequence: TGTGCCAGCAGCCTTCCCCCTAGCGGGGGGGCCAAAATGGAGACCCAGTACTTC.

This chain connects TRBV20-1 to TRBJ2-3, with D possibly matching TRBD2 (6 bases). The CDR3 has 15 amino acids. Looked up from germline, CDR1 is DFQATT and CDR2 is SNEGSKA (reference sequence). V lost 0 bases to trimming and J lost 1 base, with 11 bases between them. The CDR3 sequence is CSARDMERGTDTQYF. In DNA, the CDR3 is TGCAGTGCTAGAGATATGGAGCGGGGCACAGATACGCAGTATTTT.

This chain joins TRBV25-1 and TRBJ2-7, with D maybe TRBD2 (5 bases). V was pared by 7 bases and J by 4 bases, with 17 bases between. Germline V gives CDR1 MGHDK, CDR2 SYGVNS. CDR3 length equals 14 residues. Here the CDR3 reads CASISGPTGYEQYF. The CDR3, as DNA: TGTGCCAGCATATCCGGACCCACGGGGTACGAGCAGTACTTC.

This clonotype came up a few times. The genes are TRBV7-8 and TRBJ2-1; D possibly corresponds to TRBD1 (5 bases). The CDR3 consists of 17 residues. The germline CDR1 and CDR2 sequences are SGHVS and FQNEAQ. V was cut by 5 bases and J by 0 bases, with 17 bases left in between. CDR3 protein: CASSPTSGLHSYNEQFF. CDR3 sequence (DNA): TGTGCCAGCAGCCCTACTTCAGGGTTACACTCCTACAATGAGCAGTTCTTC.

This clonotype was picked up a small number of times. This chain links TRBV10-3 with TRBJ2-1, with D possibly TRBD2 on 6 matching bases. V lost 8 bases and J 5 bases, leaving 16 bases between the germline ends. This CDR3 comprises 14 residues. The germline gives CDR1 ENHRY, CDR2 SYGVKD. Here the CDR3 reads CAIRSGEWDNEQFF. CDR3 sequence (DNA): TGTGCCATCCGTAGCGGAGAGTGGGACAATGAGCAGTTCTTC.

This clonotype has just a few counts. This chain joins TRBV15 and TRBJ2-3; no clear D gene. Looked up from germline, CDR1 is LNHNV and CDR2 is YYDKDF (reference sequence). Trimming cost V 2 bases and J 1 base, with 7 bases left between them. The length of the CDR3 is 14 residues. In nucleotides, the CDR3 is TGTGCCACCAGCAGATTCATTGGCACAGATACGCAGTATTTT. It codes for CATSRFIGTDTQYF.

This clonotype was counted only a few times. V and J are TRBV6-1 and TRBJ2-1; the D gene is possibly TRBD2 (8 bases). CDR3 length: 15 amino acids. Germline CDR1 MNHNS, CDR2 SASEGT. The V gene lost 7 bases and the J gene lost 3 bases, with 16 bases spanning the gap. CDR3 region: CASIEGAGGYNEQFF. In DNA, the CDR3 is TGTGCCAGCATTGAGGGGGCGGGGGGCTACAATGAGCAGTTCTTC.

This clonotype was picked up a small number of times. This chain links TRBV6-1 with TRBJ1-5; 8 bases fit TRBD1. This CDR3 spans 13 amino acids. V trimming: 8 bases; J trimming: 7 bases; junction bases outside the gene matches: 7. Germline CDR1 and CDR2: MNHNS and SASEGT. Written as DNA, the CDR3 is TGTGCCAGCGGAGACAGGGGAAGGCAGCCCCAGCATTTT. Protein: CASGDRGRQPQHF.

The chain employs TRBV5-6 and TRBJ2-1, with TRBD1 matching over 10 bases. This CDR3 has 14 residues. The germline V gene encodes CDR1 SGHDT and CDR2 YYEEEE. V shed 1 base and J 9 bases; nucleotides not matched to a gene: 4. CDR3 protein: CASSLTGQGSEQFF. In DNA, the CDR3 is TGTGCCAGCAGCTTGACGGGACAGGGGAGTGAGCAGTTCTTC.

The CDR3 protein is CASSLAMGTGKNEKLFF. In nucleotides, the CDR3 is TGTGCCAGCAGCTTAGCGATGGGGACAGGGAAGAATGAAAAACTGTTTTTT. The rearrangement joins TRBV7-9 to TRBJ1-4; TRBD1 matches 9 bases. The CDR3 has 17 amino acids. The germline CDR1 and CDR2 sequences are SEHNR and FQNEAQ (reference sequence). J lost 5 bases, V lost 0 bases, and 7 bases had no gene match. The whole variable domain, remainder taken from reference TRBV7-9 and TRBJ1-4, is DTGVSQNPRHKITKRGQNVTFRCDPISEHNRLYWYRQTLGQGPEFLTYFQNEAQLEKSRLLSDRFSAERPKGSFSTLEIQRTEQGDSAMYLCASSLAMGTGKNEKLFFGSGTQLSVL.

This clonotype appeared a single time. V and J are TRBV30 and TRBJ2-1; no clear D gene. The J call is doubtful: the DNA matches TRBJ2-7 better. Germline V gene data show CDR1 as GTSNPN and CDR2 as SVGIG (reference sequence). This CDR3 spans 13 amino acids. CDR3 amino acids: CAWRPKSANEQYF. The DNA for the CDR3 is TGTGCCTGGAGGCCGAAGTCGGCCAATGAGCAGTACTTC.

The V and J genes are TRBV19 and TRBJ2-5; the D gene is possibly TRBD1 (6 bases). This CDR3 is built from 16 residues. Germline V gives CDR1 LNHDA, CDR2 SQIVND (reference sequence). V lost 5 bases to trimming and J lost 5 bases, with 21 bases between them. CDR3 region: CASSEHRVGSKETQYF. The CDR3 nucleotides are TGTGCCAGTAGTGAGCACAGGGTGGGGTCGAAGGAGACCCAGTACTTC.

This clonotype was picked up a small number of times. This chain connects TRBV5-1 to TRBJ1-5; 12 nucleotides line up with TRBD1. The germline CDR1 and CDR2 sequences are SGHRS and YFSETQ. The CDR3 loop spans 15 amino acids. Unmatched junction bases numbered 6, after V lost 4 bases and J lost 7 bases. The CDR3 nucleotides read TGCGCCAGCAGCCCGGGACAGGGGGCTTGGCAGCCCCAGCATTTT. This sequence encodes CASSPGQGAWQPQHF.

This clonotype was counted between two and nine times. The CDR3 reads CASSYREPARYEQYF. CDR3 in DNA: TGTGCCAGCAGTTATAGGGAGCCCGCCCGTTACGAGCAGTACTTC. V usage is TRBV6-6 and J usage is TRBJ2-7; D possibly corresponds to TRBD2 (5 bases). Germline V gene sequence: CDR1 MNHNY, CDR2 SVGAGI (reference sequence). This CDR3 comprises 15 residues. V was shortened by 3 bases and J by 4 bases, with 16 bases between the two germline ends.

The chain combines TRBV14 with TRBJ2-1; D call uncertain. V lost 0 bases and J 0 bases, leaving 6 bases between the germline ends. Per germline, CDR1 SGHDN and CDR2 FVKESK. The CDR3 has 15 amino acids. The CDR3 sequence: CASSQDLSSYNEQFF. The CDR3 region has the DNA TGTGCCAGCAGCCAAGATCTCAGCTCCTACAATGAGCAGTTCTTC.

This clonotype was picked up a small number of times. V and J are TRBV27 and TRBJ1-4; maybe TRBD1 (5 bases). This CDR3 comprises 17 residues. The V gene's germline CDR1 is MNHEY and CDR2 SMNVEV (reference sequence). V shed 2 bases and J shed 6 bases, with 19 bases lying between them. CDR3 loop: CASSLPSGRGGDEKLFF. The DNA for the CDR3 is TGTGCCAGCAGTTTACCTTCCGGTCGGGGAGGGGATGAAAAACTGTTTTTT.

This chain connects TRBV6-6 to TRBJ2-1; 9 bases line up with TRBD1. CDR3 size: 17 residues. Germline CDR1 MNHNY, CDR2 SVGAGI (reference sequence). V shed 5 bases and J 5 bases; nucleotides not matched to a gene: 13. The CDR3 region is CASSQNLQGAGHNEQFF. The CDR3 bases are TGTGCCAGCAGTCAAAATTTACAGGGGGCGGGACACAATGAGCAGTTCTTC.

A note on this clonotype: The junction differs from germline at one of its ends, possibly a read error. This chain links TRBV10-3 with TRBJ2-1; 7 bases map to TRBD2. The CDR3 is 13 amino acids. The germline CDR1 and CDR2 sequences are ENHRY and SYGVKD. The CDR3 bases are TGTGTCATCAATGGGGGGGAGTACAATGAGCAGTTCTTC. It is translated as CVINGGEYNEQFF.